A single sample is the source of the 16 T cell receptor beta chains below, sequenced in a study of OX40 agonist ivuxolimab in advanced cancers. Data came from immunoSEQ multiplex PCR; TCRdb stores just in-frame clones and leaves some out. Of some 95,000 clones in the sample, 70% to 90% were seen once. Material: CD4+ or CD8+ T cells sorted from blood, obtained in a trial of the OX40 agonist ivuxolimab. Source of these receptors: an adult with an advanced solid tumor such as melanoma, head and neck, liver or kidney cancer.

This chain joins TRBV2 and TRBJ1-1; D not certain. V lost 7 bases, J lost 14 bases, and 20 bases lay in between. Germline CDR1 reads SNHLY; CDR2 reads FYNNEI. The CDR3 totals 12 residues. The chain's CDR3 is CASKERLFVGFF. For the CDR3, the DNA is TGTGCCAGCAAAGAGAGGCTGTTTGTGGGATTCTTT.

The J gene is TRBJ1-2, the V gene TRBV5-1; a weak D match, TRBD1 (6 bases). The CDR3 is 15 amino acids. The V gene's germline CDR1 is SGHRS and CDR2 YFSETQ. The germline V and J ends were trimmed by 2 bases and 4 bases, with 15 bases remaining between them. This CDR3 is CASSFDGQIIYGYTF. In DNA, the CDR3 is TGCGCCAGCAGCTTCGACGGACAGATAATCTATGGCTACACCTTC.

The rearrangement joins TRBV5-1 to TRBJ2-7; tentatively, D is TRBD1 (5 bases). Germline-derived CDR1 and CDR2 are SGHRS and YFSETQ. The CDR3 totals 15 residues. V was shortened by 3 bases and J by 3 bases, with 16 bases between the two germline ends. CDR3 sequence reads: CASSWGPGNNYEQYF. The CDR3 DNA reads as TGCGCCAGCAGCTGGGGCCCAGGGAATAACTACGAGCAGTACTTC.

The rearrangement uses TRBV29-1 and TRBJ1-4; the match to TRBD1 covers 10 bases. Germline V gene data show CDR1 as SQVTM and CDR2 as ANQGSEA. CDR3 length: 14 residues. The junction had 6 bases not matched to a gene; V was cut back by 5 bases and J by 6 bases. CDR3 DNA sequence: TGCAGCGTTTCAACCGGGACAGGGGATGAAAAACTGTTTTTT. As protein: CSVSTGTGDEKLFF.

This clone is a singleton in its sample. The gene calls are TRBV20-1 and TRBJ1-4; D perhaps matches TRBD1 (5 bases). This CDR3 is built from 11 residues. Looked up from germline, CDR1 is DFQATT and CDR2 is SNEGSKA (reference sequence). CDR3 nucleotide sequence: TGCGCTGCGGGGGGAGGCGAAAAACTGTTTTTT. Encoded protein: CAAGGGEKLFF.

V is TRBV5-1 and J is TRBJ2-1; 7 bases align to TRBD2. Germline V gives CDR1 SGHRS, CDR2 YFSETQ. The CDR3 length is 16 residues. V shed 4 bases and J 4 bases; nucleotides not matched to a gene: 11. The CDR3 region has the DNA TGCGCCAGCAGCCCGGATGGGGGGGGTCAGTACAATGAGCAGTTCTTC. Amino acids: CASSPDGGGQYNEQFF.

V and J are TRBV5-1 and TRBJ2-3; tentatively, D is TRBD1 or TRBD2 (6 bases each). CDR1 and CDR2 (germline): SGHRS, YFSETQ. The CDR3 loop spans 16 amino acids. Trimming stripped 3 bases from V and 0 bases from J, with 14 bases between. The CDR3 is CASSSGAEASTDTQYF. CDR3 DNA: TGCGCCAGCAGCTCGGGGGCAGAAGCCAGCACAGATACGCAGTATTTT. Complete variable domain (other parts from reference TRBV5-1 and TRBJ2-3): KAGVTQTPRYLIKTRGQQVTLSCSPISGHRSVSWYQQTPGQGLQFLFEYFSETQRNKGNFPGRFSGRQFSNSRSEMNVSTLELGDSALYLCASSSGAEASTDTQYFGPGTRLTVL.

This clone was found a few times. The V call is TRBV2, the J call TRBJ1-5; D gene uncertain. Germline CDR1 is SNHLY and CDR2 is FYNNEI. The V end lost 2 bases, the J end lost 9 bases, and 11 bases lay between the germline ends. The CDR3 has 13 amino acids. DNA for the CDR3: TGTGCCAGCAGTGAAAATACCGGCAGGCCCCAGCATTTT. Translated: CASSENTGRPQHF.

This clone was counted a single time. The J gene is TRBJ1-1, the V gene TRBV5-1; a weak D match, TRBD1 (5 bases). V lost 3 bases and J 1 base, leaving 19 bases between the germline ends. CDR3 length equals 17 residues. Germline V gene lookup returns CDR1 SGHRS and CDR2 YFSETQ. This CDR3 is CASSWRTLEMGNTEAFF. For the CDR3, the DNA is TGCGCCAGCAGCTGGCGGACACTGGAGATGGGGAACACTGAAGCTTTCTTT.

This chain connects TRBV6-5 to TRBJ1-2; 7 bases match TRBD1. J lost 2 bases, V lost 10 bases, and 4 bases had no gene match. The CDR3 is 12 amino acids. The germline V gene has CDR1 MNHEY and CDR2 SVGAGI. As DNA, the CDR3 is TGTGCCACCAGGGGACAGAACTATGGCTACACCTTC. Protein product: CATRGQNYGYTF.

The V gene is TRBV27, the J gene TRBJ1-2; no clear D gene. Per the germline V gene, CDR1 is MNHEY and CDR2 is SMNVEV (reference sequence). The CDR3 runs to 13 residues. V lost 6 bases to trimming and J lost 4 bases, with 12 bases between them. CDR3 sequence (DNA): TGTGCCAGCAGCAACTTGGTAGGCTATGGCTACACCTTC. Its protein is CASSNLVGYGYTF.

This chain uses TRBV7-8 with TRBJ1-1, with D tentatively TRBD1 (5 bases). Germline assignment: CDR1 SGHVS and CDR2 FQNEAQ. CDR3 length: 13 residues. The germline V and J ends were trimmed by 7 bases and 5 bases, with 14 bases remaining between them. CDR3 bases: TGTGCCAGCACCCTTAGTAGGGGAACTGAAGCTTTCTTT. Protein product: CASTLSRGTEAFF.

The chain couples TRBV4-2 to TRBJ1-5; D is undetermined. CDR1 LGHNA and CDR2 YNFKEQ come from the germline V gene. V was pared by 2 bases and J by 1 base, with 3 bases between. CDR3 length: 13 amino acids. The CDR3, as DNA: TGTGCCAGCAGCCAACGGAGCAATCAGCCCCAGCATTTT. Its protein product is CASSQRSNQPQHF.

The chain carries TRBV5-1 and TRBJ2-5; D remains ambiguous. The CDR3 covers 12 residues. The V and J ends lost 0 bases and 2 bases respectively, with 2 bases between them. Germline loops: CDR1 SGHRS, CDR2 YFSETQ. CDR3 in amino acids: CASSLGQETQYF. Here the CDR3 DNA reads TGCGCCAGCAGCTTGGGACAAGAGACCCAGTACTTC.

In this sample, this clone turned up once. The CDR3 DNA reads TGTGCCAGCAGCGCCCAAGGACAGGGAAGAAACTATGGCTACACCTTC. Amino acids: CASSAQGQGRNYGYTF. The chain has TRBV5-8 and TRBJ1-2, with 8 bases matching TRBD1. Germline V CDR1 and CDR2: SGHTS, YDEGEE. The trim removed 4 bases at V and 2 bases at J, leaving 10 bases unmatched. This CDR3 has 16 amino acids.

This clone showed up just once. The rearrangement uses TRBV19 and TRBJ2-6; 8 nucleotides match TRBD1. CDR1 and CDR2 (germline): LNHDA, SQIVND (reference sequence). The CDR3 runs to 18 residues. After removal of 10 bases from V and 0 bases from J, the junction contained 14 bases not matched to a gene. CDR3 DNA sequence: TGTGCCACCCATGGGCCCGGACAGGGCTCCTCTGGGGCCAACGTCCTGACTTTC. This codes for CATHGPGQGSSGANVLTF.